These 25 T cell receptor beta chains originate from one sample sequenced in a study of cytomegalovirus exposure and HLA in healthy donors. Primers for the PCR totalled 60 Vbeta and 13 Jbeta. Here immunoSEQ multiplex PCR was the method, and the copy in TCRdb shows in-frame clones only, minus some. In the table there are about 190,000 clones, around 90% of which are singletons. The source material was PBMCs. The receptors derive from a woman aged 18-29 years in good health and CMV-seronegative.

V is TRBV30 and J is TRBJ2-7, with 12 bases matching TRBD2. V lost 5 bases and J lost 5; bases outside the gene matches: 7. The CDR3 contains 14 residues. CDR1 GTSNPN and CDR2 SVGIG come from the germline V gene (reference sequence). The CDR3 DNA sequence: TGTGCCTGGGGCCTAGCGGGAGGGGGCCACGAGCAGTACTTC. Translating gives CAWGLAGGGHEQYF.

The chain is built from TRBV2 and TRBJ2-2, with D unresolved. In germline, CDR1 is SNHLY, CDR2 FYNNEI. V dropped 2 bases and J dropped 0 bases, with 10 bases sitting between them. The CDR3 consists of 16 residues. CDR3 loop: CASSEYGSANTGELFF. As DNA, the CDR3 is TGTGCCAGCAGTGAATATGGCAGCGCGAACACCGGGGAGCTGTTTTTT.

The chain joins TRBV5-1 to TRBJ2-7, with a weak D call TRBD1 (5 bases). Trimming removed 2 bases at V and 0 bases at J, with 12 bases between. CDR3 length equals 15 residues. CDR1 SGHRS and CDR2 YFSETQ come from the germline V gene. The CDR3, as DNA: TGCGCCAGCAGCTTACAGGCACCCCTCTCCTACGAGCAGTACTTC. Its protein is CASSLQAPLSYEQYF.

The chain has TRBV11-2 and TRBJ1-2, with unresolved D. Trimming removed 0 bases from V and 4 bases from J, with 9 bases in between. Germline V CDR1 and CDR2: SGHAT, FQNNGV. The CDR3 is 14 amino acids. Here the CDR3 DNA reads TGTGCCAGCAGCTTAGAACCTGGAGGCTATGGCTACACCTTC. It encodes CASSLEPGGYGYTF. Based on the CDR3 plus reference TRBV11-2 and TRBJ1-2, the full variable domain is EAGVAQSPRYKIIEKRQSVAFWCNPISGHATLYWYQQILGQGPKLLIQFQNNGVVDDSQLPKDRFSAERLKGVDSTLKIQPAKLEDSAVYLCASSLEPGGYGYTFGSGTRLTVV.

CDR3 nucleotides: TGTGCCAGCAGCCATAACAACCAGGGGGTTGGCGGCTACACCTTC. This translates into CASSHNNQGVGGYTF. The rearrangement links TRBV14 to TRBJ1-2; 7 nucleotides align to TRBD1. The CDR3 runs 15 residues. Unmatched junction bases numbered 12, after V lost 3 bases and J lost 8 bases. The germline gives CDR1 SGHDN, CDR2 FVKESK.

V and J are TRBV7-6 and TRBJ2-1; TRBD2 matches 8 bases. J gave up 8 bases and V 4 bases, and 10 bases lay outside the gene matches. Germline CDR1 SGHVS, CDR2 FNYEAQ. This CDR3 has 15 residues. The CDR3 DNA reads TGTGCCAGCAGCTCGATAGCGGGAAGGGAGCATGAGCAGTTCTTC. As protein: CASSSIAGREHEQFF.

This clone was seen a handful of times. The CDR3: CASSFASGGKETQYF. The CDR3 bases are TGTGCCAGCAGCTTTGCTAGCGGGGGGAAAGAGACCCAGTACTTC. The chain employs TRBV7-9 and TRBJ2-5; 11 bases match TRBD2. This CDR3 region has 15 residues. V lost 3 bases to trimming and J lost 3 bases; unmatched junction nucleotides: 3. Germline loops: CDR1 SEHNR, CDR2 FQNEAQ (reference sequence).

Written as DNA, the CDR3 is TGTGCCAGCAGCCGCCGGGGACAGGGGAGCGCAGATACGCAGTATTTT. Its protein product is CASSRRGQGSADTQYF. V usage is TRBV7-9 and J usage is TRBJ2-3; 10 bases fit TRBD1. The germline gives CDR1 SEHNR, CDR2 FQNEAQ (reference sequence). With 5 bases clipped from V and 4 bases from J, the junction kept 9 bases outside the gene matches. The CDR3 consists of 16 residues.

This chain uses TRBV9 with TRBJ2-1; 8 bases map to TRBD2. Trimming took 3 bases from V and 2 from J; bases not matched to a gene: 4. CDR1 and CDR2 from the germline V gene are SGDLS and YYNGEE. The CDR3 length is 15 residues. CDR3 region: CASSARGGAYNEQFF. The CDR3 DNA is TGTGCCAGCAGCGCTCGGGGGGGTGCCTACAATGAGCAGTTCTTC. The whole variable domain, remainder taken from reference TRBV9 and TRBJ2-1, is DSGVTQTPKHLITATGQRVTLRCSPRSGDLSVYWYQQSLDQGLQFLIQYYNGEERAKGNILERFSAQQFPDLHSELNLSSLELGDSALYFCASSARGGAYNEQFFGPGTRLTVL.

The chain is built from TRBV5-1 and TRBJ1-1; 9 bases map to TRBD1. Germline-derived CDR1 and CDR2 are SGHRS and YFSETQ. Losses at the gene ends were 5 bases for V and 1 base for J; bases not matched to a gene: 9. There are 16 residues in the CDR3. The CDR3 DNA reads TGCGCCAGCAGTGCAGGGACAGGGTTCGCGAACACTGAAGCTTTCTTT. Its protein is CASSAGTGFANTEAFF. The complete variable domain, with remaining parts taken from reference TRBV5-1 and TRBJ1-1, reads KAGVTQTPRYLIKTRGQQVTLSCSPISGHRSVSWYQQTPGQGLQFLFEYFSETQRNKGNFPGRFSGRQFSNSRSEMNVSTLELGDSALYLCASSAGTGFANTEAFFGQGTRLTVV.

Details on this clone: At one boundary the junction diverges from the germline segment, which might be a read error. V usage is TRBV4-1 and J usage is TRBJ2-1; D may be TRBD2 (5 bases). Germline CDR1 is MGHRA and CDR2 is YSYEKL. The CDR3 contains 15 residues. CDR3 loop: CTSSLIGLDYNEQFF. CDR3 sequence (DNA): TGCACCAGCAGCCTTATTGGACTCGACTACAATGAGCAGTTCTTC.

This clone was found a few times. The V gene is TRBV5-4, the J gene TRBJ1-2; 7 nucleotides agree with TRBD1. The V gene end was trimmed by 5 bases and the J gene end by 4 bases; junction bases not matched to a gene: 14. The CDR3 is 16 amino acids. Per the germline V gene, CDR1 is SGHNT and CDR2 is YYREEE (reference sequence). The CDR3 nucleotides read TGTGCCAGCAGACGTGGAGGGGGCGCGAGGGTCTATGGCTACACCTTC. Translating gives CASRRGGGARVYGYTF.

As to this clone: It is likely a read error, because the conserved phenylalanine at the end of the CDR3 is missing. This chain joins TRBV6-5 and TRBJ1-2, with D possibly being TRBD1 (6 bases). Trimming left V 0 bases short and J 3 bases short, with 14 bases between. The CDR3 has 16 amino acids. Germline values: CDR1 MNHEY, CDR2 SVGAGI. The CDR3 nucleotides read TGTGCCAGCAGTTACTCGCGGGGGGCGGGGGACTATGGCTACACCCTC. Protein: CASSYSRGAGDYGYTL.

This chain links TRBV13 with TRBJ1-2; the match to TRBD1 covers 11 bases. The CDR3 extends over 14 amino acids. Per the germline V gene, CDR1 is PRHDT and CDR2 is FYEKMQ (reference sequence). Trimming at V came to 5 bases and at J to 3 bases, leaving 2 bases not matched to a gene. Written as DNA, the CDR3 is TGTGCCAGCAGCCAGGGACAGGGGGACTATGGCTACACCTTC. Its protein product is CASSQGQGDYGYTF.

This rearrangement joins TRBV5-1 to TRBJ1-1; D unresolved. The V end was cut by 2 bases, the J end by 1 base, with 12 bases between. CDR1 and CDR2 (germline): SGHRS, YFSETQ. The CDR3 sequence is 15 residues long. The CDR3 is CASSLTDTPNTEAFF. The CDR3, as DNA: TGCGCCAGCAGCTTAACCGACACGCCGAACACTGAAGCTTTCTTT.

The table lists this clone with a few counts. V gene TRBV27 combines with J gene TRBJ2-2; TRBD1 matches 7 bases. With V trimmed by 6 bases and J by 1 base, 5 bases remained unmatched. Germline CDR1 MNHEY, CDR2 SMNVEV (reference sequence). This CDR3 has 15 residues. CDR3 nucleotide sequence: TGTGCCAGCAGACCCTGGACAGGGAACACCGGGGAGCTGTTTTTT. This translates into CASRPWTGNTGELFF.

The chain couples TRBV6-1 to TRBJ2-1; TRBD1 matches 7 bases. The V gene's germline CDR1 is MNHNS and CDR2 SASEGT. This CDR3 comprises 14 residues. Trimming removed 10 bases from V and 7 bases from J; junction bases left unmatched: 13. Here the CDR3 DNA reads TGTGCCACCAGACAGGGCGAGGAATCGAATGAGCAGTTCTTC. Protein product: CATRQGEESNEQFF.

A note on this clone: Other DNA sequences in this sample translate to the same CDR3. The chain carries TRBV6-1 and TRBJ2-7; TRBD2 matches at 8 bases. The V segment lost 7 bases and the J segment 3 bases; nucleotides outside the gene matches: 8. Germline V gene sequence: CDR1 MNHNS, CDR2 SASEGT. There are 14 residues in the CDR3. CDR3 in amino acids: CASKRSGSLYEQYF. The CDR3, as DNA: TGTGCCAGCAAAAGGAGCGGGAGCCTCTACGAGCAGTACTTC.

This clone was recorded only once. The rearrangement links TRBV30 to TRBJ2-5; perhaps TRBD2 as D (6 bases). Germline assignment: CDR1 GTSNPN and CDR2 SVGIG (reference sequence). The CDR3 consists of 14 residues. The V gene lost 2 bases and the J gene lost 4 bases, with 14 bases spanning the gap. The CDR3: CAWSNQPGGETQYF. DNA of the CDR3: TGTGCCTGGAGTAATCAGCCCGGGGGAGAGACCCAGTACTTC.

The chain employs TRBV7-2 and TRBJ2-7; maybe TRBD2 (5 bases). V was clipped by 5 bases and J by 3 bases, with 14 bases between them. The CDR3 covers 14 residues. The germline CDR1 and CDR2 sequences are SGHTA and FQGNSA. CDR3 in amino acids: CASSPLGGNYEQYF. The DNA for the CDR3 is TGTGCCAGCAGCCCCTTAGGAGGTAACTACGAGCAGTACTTC.

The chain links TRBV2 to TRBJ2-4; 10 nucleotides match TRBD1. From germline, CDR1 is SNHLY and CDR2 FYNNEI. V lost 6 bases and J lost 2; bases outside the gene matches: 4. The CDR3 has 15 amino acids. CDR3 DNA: TGTGCCAGCAGGCGGGACAGGGGTCCCAAAAACATTCAGTACTTC. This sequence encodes CASRRDRGPKNIQYF.

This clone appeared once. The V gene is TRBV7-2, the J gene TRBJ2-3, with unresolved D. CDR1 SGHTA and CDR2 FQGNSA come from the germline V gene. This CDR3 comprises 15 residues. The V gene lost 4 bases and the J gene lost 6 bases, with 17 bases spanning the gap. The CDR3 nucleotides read TGTGCCAGCAGCTACATACGAGCGCTCGGGGATACGCAGTATTTT. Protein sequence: CASSYIRALGDTQYF.

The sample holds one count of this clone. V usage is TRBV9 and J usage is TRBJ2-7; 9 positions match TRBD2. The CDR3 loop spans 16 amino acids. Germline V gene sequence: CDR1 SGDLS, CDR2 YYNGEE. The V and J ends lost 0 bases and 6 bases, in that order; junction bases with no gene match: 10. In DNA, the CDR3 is TGTGCCAGCAGCGTAGGCGCTAGCGGGACCCCGGGCGAGCAGTACTTC. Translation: CASSVGASGTPGEQYF.

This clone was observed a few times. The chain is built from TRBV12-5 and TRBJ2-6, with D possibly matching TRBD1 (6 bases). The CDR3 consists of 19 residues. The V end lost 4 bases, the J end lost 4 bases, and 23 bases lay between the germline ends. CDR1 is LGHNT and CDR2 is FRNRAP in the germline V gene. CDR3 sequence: CASGSPRGRGALGANVLTF. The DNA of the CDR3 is TGTGCTAGTGGTTCCCCTCGTGGCAGGGGAGCTCTGGGGGCCAACGTCCTGACTTTC.

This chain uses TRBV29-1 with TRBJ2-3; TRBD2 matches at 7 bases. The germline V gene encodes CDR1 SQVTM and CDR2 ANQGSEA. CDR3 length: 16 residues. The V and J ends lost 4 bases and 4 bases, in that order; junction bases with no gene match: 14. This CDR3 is CSVVGLRGLVADTQYF. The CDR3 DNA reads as TGCAGCGTTGTGGGTCTCCGTGGACTAGTGGCAGATACGCAGTATTTT.